This TCR beta chain stems from a study of blood T cell repertoires in COVID-19. Germline-derived CDR1 and CDR2 are SGHTA and FQGNSA. V dropped 2 bases and J dropped 1 base, with 8 bases sitting between them. This CDR3 region has 14 residues. The table came from immunoSEQ multiplex PCR; TCRdb's copy has only in-frame clones and leaves some out. This table holds some 150,000 clones, about 80% found once. Specimen: PBMCs or T cells enriched from blood (not recorded which). The rearrangement links TRBV7-2 to TRBJ1-2; maybe TRBD1 (5 bases). This TCR was recovered from a man aged 45-65 years who had recovered from COVID-19. The CDR3 reads CASSLQGGNYGYTF. CDR3 bases: TGTGCCAGCAGCTTACAGGGCGGTAACTATGGCTACACCTTC.